Presented here are 7 T cell receptor beta chains from one specimen sequenced in a study of blood T cell repertoires in COVID-19. Repertoires were generated with immunoSEQ multiplex PCR, while TCRdb's copy carries only in-frame clones and drops some. The repertoire includes under 200,000 clones, about 85% of them detected once, and roughly 21% sits in the top ten. The sequenced sample was peripheral blood. The receptors come from a man in his 60s with active or convalescent COVID-19.

This chain links TRBV6-6 with TRBJ1-1, with D maybe TRBD1 (5 bases). The CDR3 runs 13 residues. The V gene's germline CDR1 is MNHNY and CDR2 SVGAGI (reference sequence). V was cut by 2 bases and J by 6 bases, with 10 bases left in between. The CDR3 nucleotides read TGTGCCAGCAGTTACGGGGGGGACGCTGAAGCTTTCTTT. It yields the protein CASSYGGDAEAFF.

V is TRBV5-6 and J is TRBJ2-7; D is perhaps TRBD2 (7 bases). The CDR3 is 15 amino acids. Trimming pared 3 bases from V and 3 bases from J, leaving 16 bases between. Germline CDR1 SGHDT, CDR2 YYEEEE. The CDR3 loop is CASSWGASGNYEQYF. The CDR3, as DNA: TGTGCCAGCAGCTGGGGGGCTAGCGGTAACTACGAGCAGTACTTC.

The J gene is TRBJ2-1, the V gene TRBV5-1; TRBD2 matches 12 bases. Germline CDR1 is SGHRS and CDR2 is YFSETQ. The CDR3 totals 15 residues. Germline trimming cut 4 bases from V and 5 bases from J; bases unmatched to any gene: 4. CDR3 nucleotide sequence: TGCGCCAGCAGCGCTAGCGGGGGGGCCCACAATGAGCAGTTCTTC. Translating it yields CASSASGGAHNEQFF.

This clone was seen once. The CDR3 spells CASSLVIARNEQFF. CDR3 nucleotide sequence: TGCGCCAGCAGCTTGGTGATCGCGCGGAATGAGCAGTTCTTC. The rearrangement links TRBV5-1 to TRBJ2-1; D gene ambiguous. From germline, CDR1 is SGHRS and CDR2 YFSETQ. The V gene lost 0 bases and the J gene lost 7 bases, with 11 bases spanning the gap. The CDR3 runs 14 residues. Looking up the rest from reference TRBV5-1 and TRBJ2-1 gives the full variable domain: KAGVTQTPRYLIKTRGQQVTLSCSPISGHRSVSWYQQTPGQGLQFLFEYFSETQRNKGNFPGRFSGRQFSNSRSEMNVSTLELGDSALYLCASSLVIARNEQFFGPGTRLTVL.

V usage is TRBV21-1 and J usage is TRBJ1-5; no check of the table's D call, TRBD1, against the DNA was made. TRBV21-1 is an annotated pseudogene. The CDR3 is made up of 19 amino acids. This CDR3 reads CASNQAGSEDKNSNQPQHF. The CDR3 nucleotides read TGTGCCAGCAATCAGGCAGGGTCCGAGGATAAGAATAGCAATCAGCCCCAGCATTTT.

The rearrangement joins TRBV6-5 to TRBJ1-4; weak D call: TRBD1 (5 bases). V gave up 6 bases and J gave up 0 bases, with 11 bases separating them. CDR3 size: 15 residues. Germline-derived CDR1 and CDR2 are MNHEY and SVGAGI. DNA for the CDR3: TGTGCCAGCAGCTACACGACAGCAACTAATGAAAAACTGTTTTTT. It codes for CASSYTTATNEKLFF.

The CDR3 spells CASRRTGTGGPYF. The CDR3 bases are TGTGCCAGCAGACGAACCGGGACAGGGGGCCCGTACTTC. The V and J genes are TRBV6-6 and TRBJ2-7; 12 bases map to TRBD1. CDR3 size: 13 residues. V trimming: 6 bases; J trimming: 12 bases; junction bases outside the gene matches: 9. Germline V gene sequence: CDR1 MNHNY, CDR2 SVGAGI (reference sequence).